The text below deals with one T cell receptor (beta chain). Its cognate antigen is unknown. Primers for the PCR totalled 60 Vbeta and 13 Jbeta. Using immunoSEQ multiplex PCR, the repertoire was profiled, and TCRdb retains in-frame clones only, with some absent. Of fewer than 150,000 clones listed, approximately 78% are singletons. This sample is drawn from a study of cytomegalovirus exposure and HLA in healthy donors. Study-wide background: Earlier findings included about 120 million unique TCR beta sequences obtained from 150 million to 200 million T cells.

Germline V gives CDR1 SSHAT, CDR2 FNYEAQ (reference sequence). The CDR3 contains 14 residues. Findings of the study overall: Previous analysis showed most TCR beta V segments were productive about 87% or about 30% of the time. Of the V segments, some could not be distinguished, including TRBV6-2 and TRBV6-3, and were excluded.

The source of this sequence is a woman aged 40 to 50 in good health and CMV-seropositive. Sequenced material: PBMCs. The genes are TRBV7-7 and TRBJ2-5; 10 nucleotides match TRBD2. CDR3 amino acids: CASGSSGLAETQYF. CDR3 DNA: TGTGCTAGCGGATCTTCGGGACTAGCGGAGACCCAGTACTTC.